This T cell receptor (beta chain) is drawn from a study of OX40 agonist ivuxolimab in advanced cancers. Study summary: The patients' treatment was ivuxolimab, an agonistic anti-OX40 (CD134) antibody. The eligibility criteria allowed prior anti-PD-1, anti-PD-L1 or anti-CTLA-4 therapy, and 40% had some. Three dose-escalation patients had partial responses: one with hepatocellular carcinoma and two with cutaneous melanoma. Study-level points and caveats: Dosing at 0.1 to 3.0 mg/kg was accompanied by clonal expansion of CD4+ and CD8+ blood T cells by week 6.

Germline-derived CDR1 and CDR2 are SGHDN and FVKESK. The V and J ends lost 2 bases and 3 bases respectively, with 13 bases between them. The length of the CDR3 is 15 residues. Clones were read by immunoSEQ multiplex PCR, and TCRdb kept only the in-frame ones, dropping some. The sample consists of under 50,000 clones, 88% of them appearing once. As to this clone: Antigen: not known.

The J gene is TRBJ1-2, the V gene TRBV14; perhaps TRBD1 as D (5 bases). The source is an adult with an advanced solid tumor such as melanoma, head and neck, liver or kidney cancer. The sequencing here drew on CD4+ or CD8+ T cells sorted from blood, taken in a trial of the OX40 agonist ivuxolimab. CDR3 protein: CASSQLKGLDYGYTF. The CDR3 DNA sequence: TGTGCCAGCAGCCAACTCAAGGGGTTAGACTATGGCTACACCTTC.